The clone carrying this TCR beta chain turned up a few times. What it binds is not known. The data belong to a study of response to subunit inactivated influenza vaccine. In TCRdb, the RT-PCR reads were re-called with MiXCR into one record per CDR3 protein. The sample records around 520,000 distinct CDR3 sequences, approximately 12% being singletons. The study, taken as a whole, reports: Each seasonal influenza vaccination, the authors suggested, recruits few new T cells.

The CDR3 spans 14 residues. The junction had 2 bases not matched to a gene; V was cut back by 7 bases and J by 2 bases. The clonotype was recovered from a man aged 50 to 59 who received an inactivated influenza vaccine. The chain is built from TRBV12-3 or TRBV12-4 and TRBJ1-1; 12 bases are shared with TRBD1. The sample consisted of PBMCs from blood, taken on the day of vaccination. For the CDR3, the DNA is TGTGCCAGCACCGGGACAGGGGGCAACACTGAAGCTTTCTTT. Translation: CASTGTGGNTEAFF.